The 24 T cell receptor beta chains below were found in one sample sequenced in a study of identical twins. One entry per CDR3 protein, called by TCRdb with MiXCR from the 5' RACE reads. The sample consists of some 240,000 distinct CDR3 sequences, around 8% of them appearing once. These data also featured in a second study, about yellow fever vaccine responses in identical twins.

Sequencing used CD8+ T cells sorted from blood. The receptors stem from a woman aged 18-29 years in good health.

This clonotype appeared many times. V and J are TRBV12-3 or TRBV12-4 and TRBJ2-2; D unclear. The CDR3 covers 13 residues. Trimming cost V 3 bases and J 0 bases, with 2 bases left between them. CDR3 nucleotides: TGTGCCAGCAGTTTCCCGAACACCGGGGAGCTGTTTTTT. This encodes CASSFPNTGELFF.

There are many counts of this clonotype. The J gene is TRBJ2-7, the V gene TRBV29-1; TRBD1 matches 9 bases. The CDR3 is made up of 12 amino acids. Germline lookup yields CDR1 SQVTM and CDR2 ANQGSEA. The V segment lost 4 bases and the J segment 5 bases; nucleotides outside the gene matches: 3. CDR3 nucleotides: TGCAGCGTTGTGGGACAGGGCGACGAGCAGTACTTC. Translating gives CSVVGQGDEQYF.

This clonotype has more than one count but fewer than ten. The chain has TRBV4-1 and TRBJ2-7, with D tentatively TRBD2 (6 bases). The CDR3 runs 16 residues. The germline gives CDR1 MGHRA, CDR2 YSYEKL. Trimming took 1 base from V and 0 from J, leaving 13 bases between them. The CDR3 coding sequence is TGCGCCAGCAGCCAAGTGGCGGGACTGAGCTCCTACGAGCAGTACTTC. Its translation is CASSQVAGLSSYEQYF.

This chain links TRBV12-3 or TRBV12-4 with TRBJ2-1; TRBD2 aligns across 11 bases. The CDR3 sequence is 19 residues long. V was clipped by 4 bases and J by 2 bases; unmatched bases: 13. As DNA, the CDR3 is TGTGCCAGCAGTTCGAAGACTAGCGGGGTTCCCTTACCCTACAATGAGCAGTTCTTC. It specifies CASSSKTSGVPLPYNEQFF.

This clonotype was observed a handful of times. The chain uses TRBV7-9 and TRBJ2-1; D is unresolved. CDR1 and CDR2 from the germline V gene are SEHNR and FQNEAQ (reference sequence). Between the trimmed V and J ends, which lost 1 base and 8 bases, there was a span of 9 bases. The CDR3 is 13 amino acids. CDR3 nucleotide sequence: TGTGCCAGCAGCTTAGAACTCCTAGATGAGCAGTTCTTC. Its protein is CASSLELLDEQFF.

This clonotype was seen repeatedly, ten times or more. J is TRBJ1-2 and V is TRBV6-5, with 9 bases that match TRBD1. This CDR3 region has 15 residues. The trim removed 4 bases at V and 3 bases at J, leaving 6 bases unmatched. Germline CDR1 and CDR2: MNHEY and SVGAGI. The CDR3 loop is CASSSPTGGDYGYTF. The DNA for the CDR3 is TGTGCCAGCAGTTCCCCGACAGGGGGAGACTATGGCTACACCTTC.

This clonotype was recorded a few times. The chain joins TRBV9 to TRBJ1-2, with no clear D. Germline V gene lookup returns CDR1 SGDLS and CDR2 YYNGEE. CDR3 size: 15 residues. V was trimmed by 1 base and J by 4 bases, leaving 14 bases between them. The DNA for the CDR3 is TGTGCCAGCAGCGTAAGCCAACTGTGGGGCTATGGCTACACCTTC. It encodes CASSVSQLWGYGYTF.

This clonotype was seen more than once but under ten times. This sequence joins TRBV29-1 and TRBJ2-3; tentatively, D is TRBD1 (5 bases). The CDR3 has 13 amino acids. Germline CDR1 reads SQVTM; CDR2 reads ANQGSEA. V shed 4 bases and J shed 4 bases, with 12 bases lying between them. DNA of the CDR3: TGCAGCGTTGGAGTACAGGAACCAGATACGCAGTATTTT. It specifies CSVGVQEPDTQYF.

The table lists this clonotype with a few counts. The chain joins TRBV4-3 to TRBJ2-5, with D perhaps TRBD1 or TRBD2 (5 bases each). The V end lost 4 bases, the J end lost 8 bases, and 17 bases lay between the germline ends. This CDR3 has 14 amino acids. Germline assignment: CDR1 LGHNA and CDR2 YSLEER. The chain's CDR3 is CASSPGLTAETQYF. The CDR3 DNA is TGCGCCAGCAGCCCGGGGCTAACTGCTGAAACCCAGTACTTC.

In its sample, this clonotype was seen many times. The CDR3 bases are TGTGCCAGCAGCCCTCCCCGTGGCACTGAAGCTTTCTTT. It codes for CASSPPRGTEAFF. This chain connects TRBV3-1 to TRBJ1-1; the D is unclear. Trimming removed 4 bases from V and 4 bases from J, with 10 bases in between. Germline V gene sequence: CDR1 LGHDT, CDR2 YNNKEL (reference sequence). This CDR3 is 13 amino acids long.

There are a few counts of this clonotype. The chain couples TRBV6-2 or TRBV6-3 to TRBJ2-1; TRBD2 is a possible D gene (6 bases). This CDR3 contains 14 residues. Germline V gives CDR1 MNHEY, CDR2 SVGEGT. Trimming pared 2 bases from V and 6 bases from J, leaving 11 bases between. The CDR3 DNA is TGTGCCAGCAGTTACGGGGGGTACTCCAATGAGCAGTTCTTC. Protein product: CASSYGGYSNEQFF.

The CDR3 region is CASGSNTDEYGYTF. CDR3 bases: TGTGCCAGCGGTTCAAATACAGATGAGTATGGCTACACCTTC. The chain uses TRBV2 and TRBJ1-2, with D uncertain. CDR3 length: 14 residues. Trimming pared 8 bases from V and 5 bases from J, leaving 18 bases between. Germline V CDR1 and CDR2: SNHLY, FYNNEI.

The chain combines TRBV20-1 with TRBJ2-7, with 10 bases identical to TRBD1. Germline CDR1 is DFQATT and CDR2 is SNEGSKA (reference sequence). This CDR3 has 13 amino acids. V was clipped by 6 bases and J by 1 base; unmatched bases: 3. The CDR3 region is CSAGTGVSYEQYF. In DNA form, the CDR3 reads TGCAGTGCAGGGACAGGGGTTTCCTACGAGCAGTACTTC.

With respect to this clonotype: A read error may produce the germline difference seen at one junction end. The V and J genes are TRBV20-1 and TRBJ2-2; a weak D match, TRBD2 (6 bases). CDR3 length: 16 amino acids. Germline CDR1 reads DFQATT; CDR2 reads SNEGSKA (reference sequence). The CDR3 DNA is TGCTGTGCTAGAAGGCCGGAATCGGGGGACACCGGGGAGCTGTTTTTT. This encodes CCARRPESGDTGELFF.

The rearrangement uses TRBV27 and TRBJ1-3, with D uncertain. V was trimmed by 3 bases and J by 4 bases, leaving 13 bases between them. CDR3 length equals 15 residues. Looked up from germline, CDR1 is MNHEY and CDR2 is SMNVEV (reference sequence). DNA for the CDR3: TGTGCCAGCAGTTTCTCCTCGGGGTACGGAAACACCATATATTTT. Protein sequence: CASSFSSGYGNTIYF.

The V gene is TRBV9, the J gene TRBJ2-1; D remains ambiguous. This CDR3 has 14 residues. Trimming took 0 bases from V and 9 from J, leaving 13 bases between them. In germline, CDR1 is SGDLS, CDR2 YYNGEE. The CDR3 DNA reads TGTGCCAGCAGCGTAGCTGACCGGGCTGGTGAGCAGTTCTTC. This encodes CASSVADRAGEQFF.

This clonotype was observed a few times. The chain is built from TRBV7-9 and TRBJ2-1, with unresolved D. With 1 base removed from V and 5 bases from J, the gap between germline ends came to 12 bases. CDR1 SEHNR and CDR2 FQNEAQ come from the germline V gene (reference sequence). This CDR3 contains 15 residues. The CDR3: CASSLVDGKNNEQFF. CDR3 DNA: TGTGCCAGCAGCTTAGTTGATGGGAAAAACAATGAGCAGTTCTTC. Full variable domain (outside the CDR3, taken from reference TRBV7-9 and TRBJ2-1): DTGVSQNPRHKITKRGQNVTFRCDPISEHNRLYWYRQTLGQGPEFLTYFQNEAQLEKSRLLSDRFSAERPKGSFSTLEIQRTEQGDSAMYLCASSLVDGKNNEQFFGPGTRLTVL.

This clonotype has a handful of counts. This chain joins TRBV7-9 and TRBJ1-1; D is undetermined. This CDR3 is 13 amino acids long. Per the germline V gene, CDR1 is SEHNR and CDR2 is FQNEAQ (reference sequence). V was shortened by 7 bases and J by 6 bases, with 15 bases between the two germline ends. As DNA, the CDR3 is TGTGCCAGCAACTTCCAGGAGCGGGCTGAAGCTTTCTTT. Translated: CASNFQERAEAFF. Full variable domain (outside the CDR3, taken from reference TRBV7-9 and TRBJ1-1): DTGVSQNPRHKITKRGQNVTFRCDPISEHNRLYWYRQTLGQGPEFLTYFQNEAQLEKSRLLSDRFSAERPKGSFSTLEIQRTEQGDSAMYLCASNFQERAEAFFGQGTRLTVV.

This clonotype was found a few times. V usage is TRBV7-6 and J usage is TRBJ1-1; D remains unclear. Per the germline V gene, CDR1 is SGHVS and CDR2 is FNYEAQ. The CDR3 is 14 residues long. Trimming took 1 base from V and 3 from J, leaving 9 bases between them. In DNA, the CDR3 is TGTGCCAGCAGCTTAGAGGGCCCTCACACTGAAGCTTTCTTT. This translates into CASSLEGPHTEAFF.

Many counts were recorded for this clonotype. The CDR3 protein is CSVLGNGGTGELFF. The CDR3 coding sequence is TGCAGCGTTTTAGGCAACGGGGGCACCGGGGAGCTGTTTTTT. This chain connects TRBV29-1 to TRBJ2-2; a weak D match, TRBD2 (6 bases). CDR1 is SQVTM and CDR2 is ANQGSEA in the germline V gene. CDR3 length equals 14 residues. Trimming removed 5 bases at V and 4 bases at J, with 14 bases between.

This clonotype has ten or more counts. V gene TRBV28 combines with J gene TRBJ2-7, with TRBD2 matching 10 bases. The CDR3 is made up of 15 amino acids. Germline V gene lookup returns CDR1 MDHEN and CDR2 SYDVKM. With V trimmed by 6 bases and J by 2 bases, 7 bases remained unmatched. This CDR3 reads CASSETSGVTYEQYF. DNA for the CDR3: TGTGCCAGCAGCGAAACTAGCGGGGTGACCTACGAGCAGTACTTC.

This clonotype came up many times. The chain recombines TRBV4-3 with TRBJ2-7; no reliable D call. CDR3 length: 15 amino acids. Germline V gene data show CDR1 as LGHNA and CDR2 as YSLEER. V was pared by 0 bases and J by 2 bases, with 11 bases between. The CDR3 bases are TGCGCCAGCAGCCAAGATACCGCGCTACCCTACGAGCAGTACTTC. Residues: CASSQDTALPYEQYF.

This clonotype has a handful of counts. The genes are TRBV4-2 and TRBJ2-7; D possibly matches TRBD1 or TRBD2 (5 bases each). Germline V lookup: CDR1 LGHNA, CDR2 YNFKEQ. V lost 4 bases, J lost 6 bases, and 22 bases lay in between. CDR3 size: 16 residues. CDR3 protein: CASSPLYRDDAFEQYF. The CDR3 DNA reads TGTGCCAGCAGCCCGCTCTACCGGGACGACGCATTCGAGCAGTACTTC.

This clonotype was found many times. V gene TRBV10-3 combines with J gene TRBJ2-2; 14 nucleotides agree with TRBD2. Germline V gene data show CDR1 as ENHRY and CDR2 as SYGVKD. CDR3 length equals 16 residues. V shed 7 bases and J 7 bases; nucleotides not matched to a gene: 8. The CDR3 DNA is TGTGCCATCACCGCCGGGACTAGCGGGAGCGGCGGGGAGCTGTTTTTT. Protein product: CAITAGTSGSGGELFF.